The 13 T cell receptor beta chains below come from one sample, sequenced in a study of T cell responses to AZD1222 COVID-19 vaccine. Method: immunoSEQ multiplex PCR; TCRdb's copy keeps in-frame clones and lacks some. This sample carries under 200,000 clones, about 90% of them seen once, and the ten largest clones take 1.5% to 2%. The material was peripheral blood, obtained on day 0 of AZD1222 vaccination. These receptors all come from an adult in good health.

CDR3 in amino acids: CASSLARSGGAGELFF. Here the CDR3 DNA reads TGTGCCAGCAGCTTAGCCCGTAGCGGGGGAGCCGGGGAGCTGTTTTTT. V is TRBV7-6 and J is TRBJ2-2; 9 bases match TRBD2. CDR3 size: 16 residues. V dropped 0 bases and J dropped 6; count of bases not matched to a gene: 5. Looked up from germline, CDR1 is SGHVS and CDR2 is FNYEAQ.

This chain joins TRBV5-6 and TRBJ1-1; D is perhaps TRBD1 (6 bases). Germline CDR1 and CDR2: SGHDT and YYEEEE. With 3 bases removed from V and 3 bases from J, the gap between germline ends came to 18 bases. The CDR3 sequence is 16 residues long. The CDR3 bases are TGTGCCAGCAGCTCCGTTGGGGGCCCCGGGGACACTGAAGCTTTCTTT. Residues: CASSSVGGPGDTEAFF.

The sample holds one count of this clone. The genes are TRBV6-5 and TRBJ1-1; perhaps TRBD1 as D (6 bases). Trimming removed 2 bases from V and 11 bases from J, with 18 bases in between. The CDR3 totals 14 residues. Germline V CDR1 and CDR2: MNHEY, SVGAGI. CDR3 region: CASSYLQGPTKAFF. For the CDR3, the DNA is TGTGCCAGCAGTTACCTACAGGGTCCCACCAAGGCTTTCTTT.

The chain links TRBV19 to TRBJ2-2; 9 bases are shared with TRBD1. The CDR3 loop spans 16 amino acids. Per germline, CDR1 LNHDA and CDR2 SQIVND (reference sequence). V lost 1 base to trimming and J lost 6 bases; unmatched junction nucleotides: 6. In DNA, the CDR3 is TGTGCCAGTAGTATAGGCACAGGGGGCGCTCCCGGGGAGCTGTTTTTT. It encodes CASSIGTGGAPGELFF.

V gene TRBV30 combines with J gene TRBJ1-1, with TRBD1 matching 7 bases. The trim removed 2 bases at V and 1 base at J, leaving 7 bases unmatched. The CDR3 has 15 residues. Per germline, CDR1 GTSNPN and CDR2 SVGIG (reference sequence). CDR3: CAWSIRTGSNTEAFF. CDR3 bases: TGTGCCTGGAGTATCCGGACAGGTTCGAACACTGAAGCTTTCTTT.

V is TRBV28 and J is TRBJ1-1; tentatively, D is TRBD1 (6 bases). V lost 2 bases and J lost 4, with 11 bases in between. CDR3 size: 14 residues. Germline assignment: CDR1 MDHEN and CDR2 SYDVKM. CDR3 sequence: CASSLPDRPTEAFF. CDR3 in DNA: TGTGCCAGCAGTTTACCCGACAGGCCCACTGAAGCTTTCTTT.

This clone was seen a single time. The rearrangement joins TRBV9 to TRBJ2-1; D call uncertain. Germline values: CDR1 SGDLS, CDR2 YYNGEE. The CDR3 consists of 15 residues. Trimming left V 3 bases short and J 9 bases short, with 19 bases between. CDR3 nucleotides: TGTGCCAGCAGCGCCCGAAATATGGCCGGTGGTGAGCAGTTCTTC. Its protein product is CASSARNMAGGEQFF.

This clone was counted a single time. The V gene is TRBV10-3, the J gene TRBJ1-5; D remains unclear. V was clipped by 10 bases and J by 1 base, with 14 bases between them. The germline gives CDR1 ENHRY, CDR2 SYGVKD. The CDR3 totals 14 residues. Here the CDR3 DNA reads TGTGCCACCCCGACGAAGGACAGCAATCAGCCCCAGCATTTT. This codes for CATPTKDSNQPQHF.

The chain combines TRBV20-1 with TRBJ2-5; no firm D call. Germline V CDR1 and CDR2: DFQATT, SNEGSKA (reference sequence). This CDR3 is 11 amino acids long. V lost 6 bases, J lost 5 bases, and 10 bases lay in between. Here the CDR3 reads CSARIGETQYF. As DNA, the CDR3 is TGCAGTGCAAGGATCGGGGAGACCCAGTACTTC.

This clone was counted a single time. An end of the junction differs from the germline gene, which may be a read error. Within the sample, other DNA sequences also encode this same CDR3. The V gene is TRBV30, the J gene TRBJ1-2; no clear D. Germline assignment: CDR1 GTSNPN and CDR2 SVGIG (reference sequence). The CDR3 loop spans 11 amino acids. CDR3 nucleotide sequence: TGTGCCTGCCGAGCCCCCTATGGCTATACCTTC. As protein: CACRAPYGYTF.

The chain is built from TRBV7-2 and TRBJ2-1; D remains unclear. The CDR3 runs to 14 residues. Trimming took off 1 base at V and 7 bases at J, with 11 bases between the two ends. CDR1 SGHTA and CDR2 FQGNSA come from the germline V gene. The CDR3 bases are TGTGCCAGCAGCTTAGACCGGGTTCTTAATGAGCAGTTCTTC. Its protein is CASSLDRVLNEQFF.

This chain connects TRBV19 to TRBJ2-1; TRBD2 matches at 8 bases. The CDR3 is 15 residues long. The germline V gene has CDR1 LNHDA and CDR2 SQIVND (reference sequence). J gave up 3 bases and V 4 bases, and 5 bases lay outside the gene matches. In DNA, the CDR3 is TGTGCCAGTAGTACAACTAGCGGTAGCTACAATGAGCAGTTCTTC. Its translation: CASSTTSGSYNEQFF. The full variable domain, its missing parts supplied by reference TRBV19 and TRBJ2-1, is DGGITQSPKYLFRKEGQNVTLSCEQNLNHDAMYWYRQDPGQGLRLIYYSQIVNDFQKGDIAEGYSVSREKKESFPLTVTSAQKNPTAFYLCASSTTSGSYNEQFFGPGTRLTVL.

The rearrangement links TRBV7-3 to TRBJ2-1; 8 bases map to TRBD2. This CDR3 has 15 residues. CDR1 and CDR2 from the germline V gene are SGHTA and FQGTGA. J gave up 6 bases and V 5 bases, and 9 bases lay outside the gene matches. The CDR3 is CASSLPGGATNEQFF. The CDR3 DNA reads TGTGCCAGCAGCCTACCGGGAGGGGCGACCAATGAGCAGTTCTTC.